The 30 T cell receptor beta chains listed next were all sequenced from one sample in a study of beta chain features in type 1 diabetes. All of the isolated RNA was reverse transcribed, so expressed TCRB transcripts were sequenced. Libraries were prepared by immunoSEQ multiplex PCR; TCRdb keeps only in-frame clonotypes and omits some of them. The sample lists approximately 470,000 clones, around 28% occurring once. The sequenced sample was naive CD4+ T cells from blood. The source is a man younger than 35 in good health.

This clone has more than one count but fewer than ten. This sequence joins TRBV7-2 and TRBJ2-1, with D hard to call. The CDR3 covers 13 residues. Trimming left V 3 bases short and J 15 bases short, with 18 bases between. Germline V gene lookup returns CDR1 SGHTA and CDR2 FQGNSA. As DNA, the CDR3 is TGTGCCAGCAGCTTGATTGGGTACCCTGTGCGGTTCTTC. It specifies CASSLIGYPVRFF.

The chain is built from TRBV30 and TRBJ1-5, with 9 bases fitting TRBD1. Germline assignment: CDR1 GTSNPN and CDR2 SVGIG (reference sequence). CDR3 length equals 14 residues. V gave up 8 bases and J gave up 6 bases; unmatched junction bases: 11. CDR3 sequence (DNA): TGTGCCGCGAACCTGGGACAGGGCTTTCAGCCCCAGCATTTT. This gives the protein CAANLGQGFQPQHF.

The chain joins TRBV19 to TRBJ2-7; either TRBD1 or TRBD2 may fit D (5 bases each). V gave up 5 bases and J gave up 4 bases, with 15 bases separating them. Per the germline V gene, CDR1 is LNHDA and CDR2 is SQIVND (reference sequence). CDR3 length equals 14 residues. CDR3 sequence: CASSSTGQYYEQYF. The CDR3 bases are TGTGCCAGTAGTTCCACGGGGCAGTATTACGAGCAGTACTTC.

The gene calls are TRBV15 and TRBJ2-3, with D tentatively TRBD1 or TRBD2 (5 bases each). CDR1 and CDR2 from the germline V gene are LNHNV and YYDKDF (reference sequence). The CDR3 totals 13 residues. Trimming took 10 bases from V and 0 from J, leaving 11 bases between them. CDR3 DNA sequence: TGTGCCATCCCGGGACGGAGCACAGATACGCAGTATTTT. Protein product: CAIPGRSTDTQYF.

V is TRBV4-1 and J is TRBJ2-3, with TRBD2 matching 9 bases. The V gene's germline CDR1 is MGHRA and CDR2 YSYEKL. Germline trimming cut 4 bases from V and 3 bases from J; bases unmatched to any gene: 8. The CDR3 runs to 16 residues. The CDR3 region is CASSRLAGVGTDTQYF. The CDR3 region has the DNA TGCGCCAGCAGCCGATTAGCGGGAGTGGGGACAGATACGCAGTATTTT.

J is TRBJ2-3 and V is TRBV7-2; 9 nucleotides match TRBD1. V lost 2 bases and J lost 1; bases outside the gene matches: 10. This CDR3 has 18 residues. Germline V gene lookup returns CDR1 SGHTA and CDR2 FQGNSA. The CDR3: CASSLFRWTGVRTDTQYF. CDR3 nucleotides: TGTGCCAGCAGCTTATTCCGATGGACAGGGGTCCGCACAGATACGCAGTATTTT. The whole variable domain, filled in from reference TRBV7-2 and TRBJ2-3, reads GAGVSQSPSNKVTEKGKDVELRCDPISGHTALYWYRQSLGQGLEFLIYFQGNSAPDKSGLPSDRFSAERTGGSVSTLTIQRTQQEDSAVYLCASSLFRWTGVRTDTQYFGPGTRLTVL.

This clone was counted a single time. The chain employs TRBV6-1 and TRBJ2-1; D remains unclear. CDR3 length: 12 residues. V dropped 3 bases and J dropped 12 bases, with 12 bases sitting between them. The germline gives CDR1 MNHNS, CDR2 SASEGT. The CDR3 bases are TGTGCCAGCAGTGAGGCTGTTTTCGGGCAGTTCTTC. Its translation: CASSEAVFGQFF.

This chain connects TRBV15 to TRBJ2-2; D is ambiguous. The V gene's germline CDR1 is LNHNV and CDR2 YYDKDF (reference sequence). The V and J ends lost 0 bases and 8 bases respectively, with 10 bases between them. CDR3 length equals 14 residues. CDR3 in DNA: TGTGCCACCAGCAGAGAGCCAGTAGGTGGGGAGCTGTTTTTT. Encoded protein: CATSREPVGGELFF.

The chain links TRBV2 to TRBJ2-7, with D hard to call. The V end was cut by 4 bases, the J end by 3 bases, with 10 bases between. Germline CDR1 reads SNHLY; CDR2 reads FYNNEI. The CDR3 runs to 13 residues. In DNA, the CDR3 is TGTGCCAGCAGTGTCGGGTCCCTCTACGAGCAGTACTTC. Translated: CASSVGSLYEQYF.

The chain employs TRBV28 and TRBJ2-5, with TRBD2 matching over 8 bases. CDR1 is MDHEN, CDR2 SYDVKM, per germline. CDR3 length equals 17 residues. J was trimmed by 5 bases and V by 3 bases; bases with no gene match: 14. The CDR3 spells CASSFGRGGEALETQYF. Here the CDR3 DNA reads TGTGCCAGCAGTTTCGGCCGGGGGGGCGAGGCGTTGGAGACCCAGTACTTC.

This clone has a handful of counts. The genes are TRBV7-2 and TRBJ2-5; D is perhaps TRBD1 (5 bases). V was clipped by 5 bases and J by 2 bases, with 12 bases between them. The CDR3 consists of 14 residues. Germline CDR1 SGHTA, CDR2 FQGNSA. The CDR3 reads CASSVTGIQETQYF. The CDR3 region has the DNA TGTGCCAGCAGCGTCACAGGAATACAAGAGACCCAGTACTTC.

This chain connects TRBV25-1 to TRBJ2-5; D is possibly TRBD1 (5 bases). The germline V gene encodes CDR1 MGHDK and CDR2 SYGVNS. This CDR3 is built from 14 residues. V lost 4 bases, J lost 4 bases, and 13 bases lay in between. The CDR3 spells CASSVGWTSETQYF. CDR3 nucleotides: TGTGCCAGCAGTGTTGGGTGGACATCAGAGACCCAGTACTTC.

The chain carries TRBV2 and TRBJ1-1; D is unresolved. The CDR3 is 13 amino acids. The V end was cut by 6 bases, the J end by 0 bases, with 8 bases between. Germline CDR1 and CDR2: SNHLY and FYNNEI. CDR3 residues: CASSRILNTEAFF. CDR3 DNA: TGTGCCAGCAGCCGTATCCTGAACACTGAAGCTTTCTTT.

The chain uses TRBV7-6 and TRBJ2-7; 11 bases align to TRBD2. J gave up 4 bases and V 4 bases, and 6 bases lay outside the gene matches. Germline values: CDR1 SGHVS, CDR2 FNYEAQ. The CDR3 runs 15 residues. The CDR3 protein is CASSSLLAGVYEQYF. In DNA form, the CDR3 reads TGTGCCAGCAGCTCTCTACTAGCGGGAGTTTACGAGCAGTACTTC. The full variable domain, its missing parts supplied by reference TRBV7-6 and TRBJ2-7, is GAGVSQSPRYKVTKRGQDVALRCDPISGHVSLYWYRQALGQGPEFLTYFNYEAQQDKSGLPNDRFSAERPEGSISTLTIQRTEQRDSAMYRCASSSLLAGVYEQYFGPGTRLTVT.

This sequence joins TRBV30 and TRBJ1-1; D unclear. Germline V gene data show CDR1 as GTSNPN and CDR2 as SVGIG (reference sequence). CDR3 length: 15 residues. Trimming cost V 4 bases and J 1 base, with 16 bases left between them. CDR3 in DNA: TGTGCCTGGACGCCCTTGTGGCGGACGAACACTGAAGCTTTCTTT. Residues: CAWTPLWRTNTEAFF.

The table lists this clone with a few counts. V usage is TRBV29-1 and J usage is TRBJ2-3; tentatively, D is TRBD1 (6 bases). The CDR3 spans 17 residues. V was trimmed by 8 bases and J by 8 bases, leaving 32 bases between them. Germline lookup yields CDR1 SQVTM and CDR2 ANQGSEA. The CDR3 nucleotides are TGCAGCACGGAAGAGGTCAGGGGTTCAACGGGGACCGGTACGCAGTATTTT. It yields the protein CSTEEVRGSTGTGTQYF.

For this clone: This sample includes further DNA sequences coding for the same CDR3. The genes are TRBV15 and TRBJ2-1; 11 bases map to TRBD2. The V and J ends lost 1 base and 4 bases, in that order; junction bases with no gene match: 3. The germline V gene encodes CDR1 LNHNV and CDR2 YYDKDF (reference sequence). CDR3 length: 16 residues. This chain's CDR3 is CATSRGLAGRYNEQFF. For the CDR3, the DNA is TGTGCCACCAGCAGAGGACTAGCGGGAAGATACAATGAGCAGTTCTTC. Using reference TRBV15 and TRBJ2-1 for the parts outside the CDR3, the full variable domain is DAMVIQNPRYQVTQFGKPVTLSCSQTLNHNVMYWYQQKSSQAPKLLFHYYDKDFNNEADTPDNFQSRRPNTSFCFLDIRSPGLGDTAMYLCATSRGLAGRYNEQFFGPGTRLTVL.

The V and J genes are TRBV18 and TRBJ2-3; D might be TRBD2 (6 bases). V dropped 3 bases and J dropped 0 bases, with 10 bases sitting between them. CDR1 is KGHSH, CDR2 LQKENI, per germline. The CDR3 consists of 15 residues. The CDR3 loop is CASSPVAASTDTQYF. The CDR3 DNA reads as TGTGCCAGCTCACCGGTAGCGGCTAGCACAGATACGCAGTATTTT.

The table lists this clone with a few counts. V and J are TRBV7-9 and TRBJ2-5, with TRBD2 as a possible D gene (6 bases). Trimming cost V 5 bases and J 2 bases, with 12 bases left between them. This CDR3 is 14 amino acids long. Per the germline V gene, CDR1 is SEHNR and CDR2 is FQNEAQ (reference sequence). The CDR3 reads CASSPPAGQETQYF. DNA for the CDR3: TGTGCCAGCAGCCCTCCGGCGGGACAAGAGACCCAGTACTTC.

In regard to this clone: This sample also contains other DNA sequences that code for the same CDR3. The gene calls are TRBV20-1 and TRBJ2-7; no reliable D call. This CDR3 is built from 11 residues. V lost 1 base to trimming and J lost 2 bases, with 3 bases between them. The germline V gene encodes CDR1 DFQATT and CDR2 SNEGSKA (reference sequence). The CDR3 sequence: CSARGAYEQYF. CDR3 DNA sequence: TGCAGTGCTAGAGGTGCCTACGAGCAGTACTTC.

The table lists this clone with many counts. V and J are TRBV7-9 and TRBJ2-7; D is possibly TRBD2 (5 bases). Germline V gene data show CDR1 as SEHNR and CDR2 as FQNEAQ (reference sequence). V shed 2 bases and J shed 5 bases, with 13 bases lying between them. The CDR3 spans 14 residues. The CDR3 coding sequence is TGTGCCAGCAGCTTACACGCCGCTAGCCACGAGCAGTACTTC. This gives the protein CASSLHAASHEQYF.

V is TRBV29-1 and J is TRBJ2-7; 9 bases are shared with TRBD2. The junction had 5 bases not matched to a gene; V was cut back by 2 bases and J by 6 bases. Germline V gene lookup returns CDR1 SQVTM and CDR2 ANQGSEA. CDR3 size: 13 residues. The CDR3 sequence: CSVESVAGVEQYF. The CDR3, as DNA: TGCAGCGTTGAAAGCGTAGCGGGAGTCGAGCAGTACTTC.

This clone was detected a few times. J is TRBJ2-7 and V is TRBV18; D unresolved. The CDR3 runs to 14 residues. The V gene lost 5 bases and the J gene lost 3 bases, with 14 bases spanning the gap. CDR1 and CDR2 from the germline V gene are KGHSH and LQKENI. Here the CDR3 reads CASSDITDIYEQYF. The CDR3 region has the DNA TGTGCCAGCTCAGACATAACAGATATCTACGAGCAGTACTTC.

The chain employs TRBV27 and TRBJ2-3; maybe TRBD1 (6 bases). The germline gives CDR1 MNHEY, CDR2 SMNVEV (reference sequence). Trimming stripped 5 bases from V and 2 bases from J, with 11 bases between. The CDR3 extends over 14 amino acids. The CDR3 region is CASSLGQPTDTQYF. Here the CDR3 DNA reads TGTGCCAGCAGTCTCGGACAGCCCACAGATACGCAGTATTTT.

The table lists this clone with a few counts. This sample includes further DNA sequences coding for the same CDR3. The chain couples TRBV2 to TRBJ2-6, with TRBD1 matching over 8 bases. J was trimmed by 2 bases and V by 6 bases; bases with no gene match: 3. The CDR3 is 15 residues long. Looked up from germline, CDR1 is SNHLY and CDR2 is FYNNEI. As DNA, the CDR3 is TGTGCCAGCAGATTGGACAGGGCTGGGGCCAACGTCCTGACTTTC. It encodes CASRLDRAGANVLTF.

The rearrangement uses TRBV5-1 and TRBJ2-4; D gene unclear. Germline CDR1 SGHRS, CDR2 YFSETQ. The V and J ends lost 1 base and 8 bases respectively, with 4 bases between them. The CDR3 sequence is 11 residues long. CDR3 residues: CASSLLDIQYF. CDR3 nucleotide sequence: TGCGCCAGCAGCTTGCTAGACATTCAGTACTTC.

Note on this clone: Distinct nucleotide sequences in the sample also encode this CDR3. The V gene is TRBV9, the J gene TRBJ2-1; D is uncertain. Looked up from germline, CDR1 is SGDLS and CDR2 is YYNGEE. This CDR3 has 14 residues. Between the trimmed V and J ends, which lost 0 bases and 0 bases, there was a span of 4 bases. CDR3 amino acids: CASSVESSYNEQFF. The CDR3 DNA sequence: TGTGCCAGCAGCGTAGAATCCTCCTACAATGAGCAGTTCTTC.

In the case of this clone: Other DNA sequences from this sample encode an identical CDR3 as well. This chain joins TRBV7-2 and TRBJ2-5, with D uncertain. Trimming removed 1 base from V and 5 bases from J, with 8 bases in between. The CDR3 has 13 residues. Germline loops: CDR1 SGHTA, CDR2 FQGNSA. CDR3 amino acids: CASSLGPRETQYF. The DNA for the CDR3 is TGTGCCAGCAGCTTAGGTCCACGGGAGACCCAGTACTTC.

The CDR3 region is CSVEKPATEAFF. The CDR3 DNA sequence: TGCAGCGTTGAAAAACCCGCGACTGAAGCTTTCTTT. V usage is TRBV29-1 and J usage is TRBJ1-1; no reliable D call. Trimming took 2 bases from V and 5 from J, leaving 9 bases between them. CDR1 and CDR2 from the germline V gene are SQVTM and ANQGSEA. This CDR3 spans 12 amino acids.

The gene calls are TRBV29-1 and TRBJ2-3; TRBD2 matches 8 bases. Germline loops: CDR1 SQVTM, CDR2 ANQGSEA. After removal of 8 bases from V and 3 bases from J, the junction contained 4 bases not matched to a gene. CDR3 length: 12 residues. This chain's CDR3 is CSLGTSTDTQYF. The CDR3 DNA sequence: TGCAGCCTCGGGACTAGTACAGATACGCAGTATTTT.